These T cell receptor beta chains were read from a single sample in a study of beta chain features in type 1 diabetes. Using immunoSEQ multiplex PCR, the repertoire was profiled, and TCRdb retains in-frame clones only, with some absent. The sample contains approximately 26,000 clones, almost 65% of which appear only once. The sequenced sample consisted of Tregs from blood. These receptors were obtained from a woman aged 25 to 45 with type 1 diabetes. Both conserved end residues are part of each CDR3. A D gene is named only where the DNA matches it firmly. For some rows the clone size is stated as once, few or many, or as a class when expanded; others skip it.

cdr3_nt: TGTGCCTGGAGCGGGAGGGCCAGGTCCTACAATGAGCAGTTCTTC
cdr3_aa: CAWSGRARSYNEQFF
v_call: TRBV30
j_call: TRBJ2-1
clone_size: few
d_call: TRBD2

cdr3_nt: TGCGCCAGCAGCTTTTCCGGGAGCGAGGGGGAGACCCAGTACTTC
cdr3_aa: CASSFSGSEGETQYF
v_call: TRBV5-1
j_call: TRBJ2-5
clone_size: .
d_call: .

cdr3_nt: TGTGCCAGCAGCCCCCCCATTTGGCAGGGGCGAGGGTTCGGGGAGCTGTTTTTT
cdr3_aa: CASSPPIWQGRGFGELFF
v_call: TRBV7-8
j_call: TRBJ2-2
clone_size: .
d_call: .

cdr3_nt: TGTGCCAGCAGCTCGGCAAGTAAGACTAGCAGCAATGAGCAGTTCTTC
cdr3_aa: CASSSASKTSSNEQFF
v_call: TRBV5-4
j_call: TRBJ2-1
clone_size: .
d_call: TRBD2

cdr3_nt: TGTGCCAGCAGTCCGGGACAGGGGCAAGGGTATGGCTACACCTTC
cdr3_aa: CASSPGQGQGYGYTF
v_call: TRBV2
j_call: TRBJ1-2
clone_size: .
d_call: TRBD1

cdr3_nt: TGTGCCAGCAGCTCGTTTCCGGGACAGAAGAACACTGAAGCTTTCTTT
cdr3_aa: CASSSFPGQKNTEAFF
v_call: TRBV5-6
j_call: TRBJ1-1
clone_size: few
d_call: TRBD1

cdr3_nt: TGTGCCAGCAGTGAATGGACTAGCGGGAGTAATGAGCAGTTCTTC
cdr3_aa: CASSEWTSGSNEQFF
v_call: TRBV25-1
j_call: TRBJ2-1
clone_size: .
d_call: TRBD2

cdr3_nt: TGTGCCATCAGCGTAGCGGGAGTTGTGGACGAGCAGTACTTC
cdr3_aa: CAISVAGVVDEQYF
v_call: TRBV10-3
j_call: TRBJ2-7
clone_size: few
d_call: TRBD2

cdr3_nt: TGTGCCAGCAGCTCCAGGGACTATAATTCACCCCTCCACTTT
cdr3_aa: CASSSRDYNSPLHF
v_call: TRBV7-9
j_call: TRBJ1-6
clone_size: .
d_call: .

cdr3_nt: TGCAGCGTTGCGGCTAGCGGGTATTACAATGAGCAGTTCTTC
cdr3_aa: CSVAASGYYNEQFF
v_call: TRBV29-1
j_call: TRBJ2-1
clone_size: few
d_call: TRBD2

cdr3_nt: TGTGCCAGCAGCCCAGGGGACAGCTCCTACGAGCAGTACTTC
cdr3_aa: CASSPGDSSYEQYF
v_call: TRBV7-9
j_call: TRBJ2-7
clone_size: .
d_call: TRBD1

cdr3_nt: TGTGCCATCAGTGAGGGACTAGAAGGGAGTCACGAGCAGTACTTC
cdr3_aa: CAISEGLEGSHEQYF
v_call: TRBV10-3
j_call: TRBJ2-7
clone_size: .
d_call: TRBD2

cdr3_nt: TGTGCCAGCAGCCAAAGGGCGGGTTGGGCCGGGGAGCTGTTTTTT
cdr3_aa: CASSQRAGWAGELFF
v_call: TRBV4-2
j_call: TRBJ2-2
clone_size: .
d_call: .

cdr3_nt: TGTGCCAGCAGTTTAGCAGGTCAGCCCCAGCATTTT
cdr3_aa: CASSLAGQPQHF
v_call: TRBV28
j_call: TRBJ1-5
clone_size: .
d_call: .

cdr3_nt: TGCGCCAGCAGCGTCGCAGGGCACGACGAGCAGTACTTC
cdr3_aa: CASSVAGHDEQYF
v_call: TRBV5-1
j_call: TRBJ2-7
clone_size: .
d_call: .

cdr3_nt: TGTGCCAGCAGCTATCGGGGTTTAGCGTCCTACGAGCAGTACTTC
cdr3_aa: CASSYRGLASYEQYF
v_call: TRBV11-1
j_call: TRBJ2-7
clone_size: .
d_call: .

cdr3_nt: TGTGCCAGCAGCTTAGGGGTCAGGGAAGCGCAGCCCCAGCATTTT
cdr3_aa: CASSLGVREAQPQHF
v_call: TRBV7-2
j_call: TRBJ1-5
clone_size: .
d_call: .

cdr3_nt: TGTGCCAGCCACACAACAGGTTCAAGAGCAGATACGCAGTATTTT
cdr3_aa: CASHTTGSRADTQYF
v_call: TRBV6-5
j_call: TRBJ2-3
clone_size: .
d_call: .

cdr3_nt: TGTGCCAGCAGCGTAGGTAGCGGAGCCTACAATGAGCAGTTCTTC
cdr3_aa: CASSVGSGAYNEQFF
v_call: TRBV9
j_call: TRBJ2-1
clone_size: once
d_call: .

cdr3_nt: TGCGCCAGCAGCTTGGGGACAGAGAATCAGCCCCAGCATTTT
cdr3_aa: CASSLGTENQPQHF
v_call: TRBV5-1
j_call: TRBJ1-5
clone_size: .
d_call: .

cdr3_nt: TGTGCCAGCAGCTTAAGAGGTCAGCCCCAGCATTTT
cdr3_aa: CASSLRGQPQHF
v_call: TRBV7-2
j_call: TRBJ1-5
clone_size: .
d_call: .

cdr3_nt: TGTGCCAGCATAGCCCCCGTTGTGCACGGGGAGCTGTTTTTT
cdr3_aa: CASIAPVVHGELFF
v_call: TRBV6-6
j_call: TRBJ2-2
clone_size: .
d_call: .

cdr3_nt: TGCGCCAGCGGGAAGGGACAGGGTGATTACGAGCAGTACTTC
cdr3_aa: CASGKGQGDYEQYF
v_call: TRBV5-1
j_call: TRBJ2-7
clone_size: .
d_call: TRBD1

cdr3_nt: TGCGCCAGCAGCTTGGGTGGAGGGAGCGACGAGCAGTACTTC
cdr3_aa: CASSLGGGSDEQYF
v_call: TRBV5-1
j_call: TRBJ2-7
clone_size: .
d_call: .

cdr3_nt: TGTGCCAGCAGTGACTCGGGGGTCGAGACCCAGTACTTC
cdr3_aa: CASSDSGVETQYF
v_call: TRBV25-1
j_call: TRBJ2-5
clone_size: .
d_call: .

cdr3_nt: TGTGCCAGCAGCCAAGTTCGGGGGTTTCGAGAGACCCAGTACTTC
cdr3_aa: CASSQVRGFRETQYF
v_call: TRBV4-2
j_call: TRBJ2-5
clone_size: .
d_call: .